Below are 3 T cell receptor beta chains sequenced from a single sample in a study of Ad26.COV2.S vaccination and SARS-CoV-2 variants. TCRdb's copy holds only in-frame clones and misses some; the assay was immunoSEQ multiplex PCR. In the table there are 180,000 or so clones, around 90% of which are singletons. The starting material was peripheral blood, obtained after recovery from COVID-19. These receptors came from a human donor who had recovered from COVID-19.

The chain employs TRBV6-1 and TRBJ1-2; D call uncertain. The V end lost 1 base, the J end lost 4 bases, and 7 bases lay between the germline ends. Germline loops: CDR1 MNHNS, CDR2 SASEGT. There are 13 residues in the CDR3. For the CDR3, the DNA is TGTGCCAGCAGTGAAGGCCTCTTCTATGGCTACACCTTC. Protein: CASSEGLFYGYTF.

DNA for the CDR3: TGTGCCAGCCGTTCTGGGCGAGCCGACGACGAGCAGTACTTC. It codes for CASRSGRADDEQYF. This chain links TRBV10-3 with TRBJ2-7; D is uncertain. This CDR3 is built from 14 residues. The V end was cut by 10 bases, the J end by 5 bases, with 21 bases between. Per the germline V gene, CDR1 is ENHRY and CDR2 is SYGVKD.

The chain combines TRBV2 with TRBJ2-7; possible D gene TRBD1, 6 bases. Germline V lookup: CDR1 SNHLY, CDR2 FYNNEI. Trimming left V 2 bases short and J 3 bases short, with 17 bases between. The CDR3 contains 16 residues. CDR3 sequence reads: CASSEWSQGSDYEQYF. CDR3 bases: TGTGCCAGCAGTGAATGGTCCCAGGGGTCAGACTACGAGCAGTACTTC.